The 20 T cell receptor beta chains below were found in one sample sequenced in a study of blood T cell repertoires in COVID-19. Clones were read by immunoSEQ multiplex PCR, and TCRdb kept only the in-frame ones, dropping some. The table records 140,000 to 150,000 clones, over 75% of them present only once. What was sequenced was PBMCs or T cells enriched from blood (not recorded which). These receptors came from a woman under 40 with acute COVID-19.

CDR3 region: CASTQAAVPQYF. CDR3 DNA: TGTGCCAGCACCCAAGCGGCGGTGCCGCAGTATTTT. The V and J genes are TRBV28 and TRBJ2-3, with TRBD2 as a possible D gene (5 bases). The V gene lost 7 bases and the J gene lost 10 bases, with 15 bases spanning the gap. The CDR3 is made up of 12 amino acids. CDR1 and CDR2 from the germline V gene are MDHEN and SYDVKM. The full variable domain, completed using reference TRBV28 and TRBJ2-3, is DVKVTQSSRYLVKRTGEKVFLECVQDMDHENMFWYRQDPGLGLRLIYFSYDVKMKEKGDIPEGYSVSREKKERFSLILESASTNQTSMYLCASTQAAVPQYFGPGTRLTVL.

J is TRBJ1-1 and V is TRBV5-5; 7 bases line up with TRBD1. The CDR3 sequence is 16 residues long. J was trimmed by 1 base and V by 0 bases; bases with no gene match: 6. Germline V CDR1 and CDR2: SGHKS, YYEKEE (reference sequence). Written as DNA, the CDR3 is TGTGCCAGCAGCTTGGAGCAGGGGGTATGGAACACTGAAGCTTTCTTT. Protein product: CASSLEQGVWNTEAFF.

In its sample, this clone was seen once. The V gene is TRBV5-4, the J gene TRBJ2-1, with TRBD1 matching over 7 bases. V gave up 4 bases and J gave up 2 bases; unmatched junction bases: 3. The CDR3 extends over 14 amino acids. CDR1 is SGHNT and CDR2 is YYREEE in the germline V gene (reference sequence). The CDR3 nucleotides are TGTGCCAGCAGCAACAGGGGCCCCTACAATGAGCAGTTCTTC. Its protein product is CASSNRGPYNEQFF.

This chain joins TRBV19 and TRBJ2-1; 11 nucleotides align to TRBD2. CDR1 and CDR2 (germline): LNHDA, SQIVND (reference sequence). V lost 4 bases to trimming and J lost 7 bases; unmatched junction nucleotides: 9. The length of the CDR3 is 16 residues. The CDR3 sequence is CASSTPRPSGRNEQFF. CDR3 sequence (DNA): TGTGCCAGTAGTACGCCGCGGCCTAGCGGGAGGAATGAGCAGTTCTTC.

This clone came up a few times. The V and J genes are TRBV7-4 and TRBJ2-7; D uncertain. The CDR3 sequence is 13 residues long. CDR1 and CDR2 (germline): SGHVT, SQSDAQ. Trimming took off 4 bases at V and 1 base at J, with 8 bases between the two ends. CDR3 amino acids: CASSCDKSYEQYF. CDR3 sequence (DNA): TGTGCCAGCAGCTGCGACAAATCCTACGAGCAGTACTTC.

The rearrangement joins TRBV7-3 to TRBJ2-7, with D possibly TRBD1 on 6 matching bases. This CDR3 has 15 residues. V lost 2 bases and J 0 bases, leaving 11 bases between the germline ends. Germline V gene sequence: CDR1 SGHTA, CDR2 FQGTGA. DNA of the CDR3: TGTGCCAGCAGCTTAGGGGGCCAATACTCCTACGAGCAGTACTTC. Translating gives CASSLGGQYSYEQYF. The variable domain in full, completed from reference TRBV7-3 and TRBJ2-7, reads GAGVSQTPSNKVTEKGKYVELRCDPISGHTALYWYRQSLGQGPEFLIYFQGTGAADDSGLPNDRFFAVRPEGSVSTLKIQRTERGDSAVYLCASSLGGQYSYEQYFGPGTRLTVT.

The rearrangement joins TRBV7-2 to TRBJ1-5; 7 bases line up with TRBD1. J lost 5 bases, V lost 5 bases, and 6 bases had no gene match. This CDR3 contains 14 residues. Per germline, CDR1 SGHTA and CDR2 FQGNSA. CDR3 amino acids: CASSERQGHQPQHF. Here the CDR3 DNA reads TGTGCCAGCAGCGAACGACAGGGACATCAGCCCCAGCATTTT. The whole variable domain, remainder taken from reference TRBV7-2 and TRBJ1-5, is GAGVSQSPSNKVTEKGKDVELRCDPISGHTALYWYRQSLGQGLEFLIYFQGNSAPDKSGLPSDRFSAERTGGSVSTLTIQRTQQEDSAVYLCASSERQGHQPQHFGDGTRLSIL.

The CDR3 DNA follows: TGTGCCAGCAGTTCGGGGACTAGCGGTTACGAGCAGTACTTC. Translated: CASSSGTSGYEQYF. V usage is TRBV28 and J usage is TRBJ2-7, with 11 nucleotides matching TRBD2. This CDR3 region has 14 residues. With 4 bases clipped from V and 4 bases from J, the junction kept 3 bases outside the gene matches. Germline values: CDR1 MDHEN, CDR2 SYDVKM. The full variable domain, rest sourced from reference TRBV28 and TRBJ2-7, is DVKVTQSSRYLVKRTGEKVFLECVQDMDHENMFWYRQDPGLGLRLIYFSYDVKMKEKGDIPEGYSVSREKKERFSLILESASTNQTSMYLCASSSGTSGYEQYFGPGTRLTVT.

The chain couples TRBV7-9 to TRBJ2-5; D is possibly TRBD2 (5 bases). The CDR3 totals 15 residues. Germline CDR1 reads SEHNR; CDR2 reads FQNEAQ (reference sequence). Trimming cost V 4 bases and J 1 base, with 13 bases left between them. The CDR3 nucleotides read TGTGCCAGCAGCTCGGGATGGGGTACCCAAGAGACCCAGTACTTC. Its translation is CASSSGWGTQETQYF.

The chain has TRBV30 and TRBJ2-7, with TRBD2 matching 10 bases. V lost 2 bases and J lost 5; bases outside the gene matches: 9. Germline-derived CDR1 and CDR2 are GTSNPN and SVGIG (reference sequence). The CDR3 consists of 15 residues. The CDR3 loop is CAWSPYSGRMHEQYF. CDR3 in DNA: TGTGCCTGGAGTCCATATAGCGGGAGGATGCACGAGCAGTACTTC.

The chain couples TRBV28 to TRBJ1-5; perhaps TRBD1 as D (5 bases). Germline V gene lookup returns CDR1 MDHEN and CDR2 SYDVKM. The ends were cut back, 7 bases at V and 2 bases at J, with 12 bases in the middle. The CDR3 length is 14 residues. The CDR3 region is CASTPPGGNQPQHF. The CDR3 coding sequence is TGTGCCAGCACCCCACCGGGGGGCAATCAGCCCCAGCATTTT.

The DNA for the CDR3 is TGTGCCAGCAGCCCCGGGACTAGCGGGAGACATTATTACAATGAGCAGTTCTTC. This translates into CASSPGTSGRHYYNEQFF. The chain employs TRBV14 and TRBJ2-1; 14 nucleotides align to TRBD2. V was clipped by 4 bases and J by 4 bases; unmatched bases: 9. The CDR3 runs 18 residues. The germline gives CDR1 SGHDN, CDR2 FVKESK. Using reference TRBV14 and TRBJ2-1 for the parts outside the CDR3, the full variable domain is EAGVTQFPSHSVIEKGQTVTLRCDPISGHDNLYWYRRVMGKEIKFLLHFVKESKQDESGMPNNRFLAERTGGTYSTLKVQPAELEDSGVYFCASSPGTSGRHYYNEQFFGPGTRLTVL.

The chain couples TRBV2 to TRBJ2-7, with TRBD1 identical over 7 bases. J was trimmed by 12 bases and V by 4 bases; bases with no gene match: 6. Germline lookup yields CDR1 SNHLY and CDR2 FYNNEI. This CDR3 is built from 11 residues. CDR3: CASSGQGDPYF. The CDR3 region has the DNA TGTGCCAGCAGTGGACAGGGTGATCCGTACTTC. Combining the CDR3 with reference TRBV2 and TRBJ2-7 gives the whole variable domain EPEVTQTPSHQVTQMGQEVILRCVPISNHLYFYWYRQILGQKVEFLVSFYNNEISEKSEIFDDQFSVERPDGSNFTLKIRSTKLEDSAMYFCASSGQGDPYFGPGTRLTVT.

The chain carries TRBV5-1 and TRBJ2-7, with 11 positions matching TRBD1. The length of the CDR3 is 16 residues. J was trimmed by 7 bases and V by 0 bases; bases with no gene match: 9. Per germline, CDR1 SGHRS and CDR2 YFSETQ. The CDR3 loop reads CASSLGRGQGAREQYF. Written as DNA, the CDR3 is TGCGCCAGCAGCTTGGGACGAGGACAGGGGGCGAGGGAGCAGTACTTC.

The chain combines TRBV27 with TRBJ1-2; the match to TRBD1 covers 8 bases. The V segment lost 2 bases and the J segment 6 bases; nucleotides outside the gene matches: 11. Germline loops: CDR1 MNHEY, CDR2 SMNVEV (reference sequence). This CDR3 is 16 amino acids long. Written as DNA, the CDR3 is TGTGCCAGCAGTTTACCTGGACAGGGAATAAAGGATGGCTACACCTTC. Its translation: CASSLPGQGIKDGYTF.

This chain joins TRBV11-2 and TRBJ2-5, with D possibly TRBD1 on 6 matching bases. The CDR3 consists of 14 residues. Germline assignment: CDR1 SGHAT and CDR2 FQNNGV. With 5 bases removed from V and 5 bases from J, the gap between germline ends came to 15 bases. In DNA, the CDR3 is TGTGCCAGCAGCCGGGACAACTTTTGGGAGACCCAGTACTTC. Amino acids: CASSRDNFWETQYF.

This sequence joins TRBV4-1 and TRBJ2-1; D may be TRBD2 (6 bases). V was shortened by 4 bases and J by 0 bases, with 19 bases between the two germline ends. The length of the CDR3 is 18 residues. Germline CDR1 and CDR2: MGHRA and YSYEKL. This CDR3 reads CASSPTRDAFLSYNEQFF. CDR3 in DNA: TGCGCCAGCAGCCCAACGCGGGACGCGTTTCTCTCCTACAATGAGCAGTTCTTC.

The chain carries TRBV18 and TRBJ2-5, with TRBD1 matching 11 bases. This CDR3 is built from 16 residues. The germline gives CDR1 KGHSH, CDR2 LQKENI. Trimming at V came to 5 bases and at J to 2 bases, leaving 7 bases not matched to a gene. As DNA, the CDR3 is TGTGCCAGCTCAACCACCGGGACAGGGGGGCAAGAGACCCAGTACTTC. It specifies CASSTTGTGGQETQYF. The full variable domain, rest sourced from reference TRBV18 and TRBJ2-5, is NAGVMQNPRHLVRRRGQEARLRCSPMKGHSHVYWYRQLPEEGLKFMVYLQKENIIDESGMPKERFSAEFPKEGPSILRIQQVVRGDSAAYFCASSTTGTGGQETQYFGPGTRLLVL.

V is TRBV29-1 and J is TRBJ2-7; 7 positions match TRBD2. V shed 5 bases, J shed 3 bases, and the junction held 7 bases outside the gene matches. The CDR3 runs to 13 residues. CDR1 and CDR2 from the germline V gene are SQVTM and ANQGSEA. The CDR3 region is CSVKRDGGYEQYF. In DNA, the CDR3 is TGCAGCGTTAAGCGGGACGGGGGCTACGAGCAGTACTTC.

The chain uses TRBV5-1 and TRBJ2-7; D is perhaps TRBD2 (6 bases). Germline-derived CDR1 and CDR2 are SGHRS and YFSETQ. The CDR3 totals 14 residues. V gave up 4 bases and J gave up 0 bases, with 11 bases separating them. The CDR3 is CASSQTSISYEQYF. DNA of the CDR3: TGCGCCAGCAGCCAGACTAGTATCTCCTACGAGCAGTACTTC. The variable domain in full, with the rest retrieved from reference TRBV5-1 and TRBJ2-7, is KAGVTQTPRYLIKTRGQQVTLSCSPISGHRSVSWYQQTPGQGLQFLFEYFSETQRNKGNFPGRFSGRQFSNSRSEMNVSTLELGDSALYLCASSQTSISYEQYFGPGTRLTVT.